The next 31 T cell receptor beta chains were all read from a single sample in a study of T cells in Graves' hyperthyroidism and ophthalmopathy. TCR beta CDR3 region amplification was performed from RNA transcripts. TCR CDR3 underwent first-round RT-PCR with the HTBI primer set. Via MiXCR, TCRdb re-called the multiplex PCR reads, giving one row per CDR3 protein. The data show 300,000 to 400,000 distinct CDR3 sequences, about 18% seen once. The sample consisted of blood. The receptors originated from a woman in her fifties or sixties with Graves' hyperthyroidism.

This chain links TRBV7-9 with TRBJ2-4; TRBD2 is a possible D gene (7 bases). Germline CDR1 SEHNR, CDR2 FQNEAQ (reference sequence). V was shortened by 5 bases and J by 8 bases, with 19 bases between the two germline ends. This CDR3 contains 15 residues. CDR3 DNA sequence: TGTGCCAGCAGCCCCGGTGGGGGGGCTGCGGACATTCAGTACTTC. It translates to CASSPGGGAADIQYF.

This clonotype was counted ten times or more. This chain connects TRBV11-2 to TRBJ2-3, with D possibly being TRBD2 (6 bases). V lost 5 bases and J 2 bases, leaving 14 bases between the germline ends. Germline values: CDR1 SGHAT, CDR2 FQNNGV. This CDR3 contains 15 residues. CDR3 amino acids: CASSPGGTYTDTQYF. The CDR3, as DNA: TGTGCCAGCAGCCCAGGAGGGACCTACACAGATACGCAGTATTTT.

This clonotype was seen many times. This chain links TRBV7-8 with TRBJ2-5; D is perhaps TRBD1 (5 bases). CDR1 SGHVS and CDR2 FQNEAQ come from the germline V gene. The CDR3 spans 13 residues. The V and J ends lost 2 bases and 4 bases respectively, with 8 bases between them. The CDR3: CASSLRRVETQYF. The CDR3 region has the DNA TGTGCCAGCAGCTTACGCAGGGTAGAGACCCAGTACTTC.

V and J are TRBV20-1 and TRBJ1-5; D might be TRBD1 (6 bases). CDR3 size: 13 residues. V was trimmed by 6 bases and J by 6 bases, leaving 15 bases between them. Germline V gives CDR1 DFQATT, CDR2 SNEGSKA (reference sequence). In DNA, the CDR3 is TGCAGTGCCCTCAGAGGGGGTGTTCAGCCCCAGCATTTT. This encodes CSALRGGVQPQHF.

The CDR3 region has the DNA TGTGCCAGCAGATTGACTGGGGGACTAGCATTCAATGAGCAGTTCTTC. The encoded protein is CASRLTGGLAFNEQFF. This chain links TRBV28 with TRBJ2-1; 9 nucleotides align to TRBD2. CDR1 and CDR2 from the germline V gene are MDHEN and SYDVKM. This CDR3 is built from 16 residues. V lost 6 bases, J lost 6 bases, and 12 bases stayed unmatched.

This clonotype came up a few times. The rearrangement joins TRBV29-1 to TRBJ1-2; 9 positions agree with TRBD1. The CDR3 runs 12 residues. Per germline, CDR1 SQVTM and CDR2 ANQGSEA. J was trimmed by 6 bases and V by 6 bases; bases with no gene match: 5. This CDR3 is CSVQRTGDGYTF. The CDR3 region has the DNA TGCAGCGTCCAACGGACAGGGGATGGCTACACCTTC.

V gene TRBV4-2 combines with J gene TRBJ1-4; D gene ambiguous. In germline, CDR1 is LGHNA, CDR2 YNFKEQ. This CDR3 contains 12 residues. V gave up 0 bases and J gave up 8 bases, with 4 bases separating them. The CDR3 reads CASSQEGEKLFF. The CDR3 DNA follows: TGTGCCAGCAGCCAAGAGGGGGAAAAACTGTTTTTT.

At least ten counts were recorded for this clonotype. The gene calls are TRBV30 and TRBJ2-5; D may be TRBD2 (7 bases). V was shortened by 4 bases and J by 4 bases, with 13 bases between the two germline ends. The germline V gene has CDR1 GTSNPN and CDR2 SVGIG (reference sequence). The CDR3 totals 13 residues. The CDR3 region is CAWNQGGGETQYF. The CDR3 region has the DNA TGTGCCTGGAATCAGGGAGGGGGAGAGACCCAGTACTTC. The full variable domain, rest sourced from reference TRBV30 and TRBJ2-5, is SQTIHQWPATLVQPVGSPLSLECTVEGTSNPNLYWYRQAAGRGLQLLFYSVGIGQISSEVPQNLSASRPQDRQFILSSKKLLLSDSGFYLCAWNQGGGETQYFGPGTRLLVL.

This clonotype turned up a few times. The chain joins TRBV7-2 to TRBJ2-1; 8 nucleotides align to TRBD2. The CDR3 is 18 residues long. The junction had 15 bases not matched to a gene; V was cut back by 4 bases and J by 4 bases. Germline V gene sequence: CDR1 SGHTA, CDR2 FQGNSA. The CDR3 spells CASSSRGRERGPYNEQFF. The DNA of the CDR3 is TGTGCCAGCAGCTCCCGGGGGAGAGAGCGGGGGCCATACAATGAGCAGTTCTTC.

The chain combines TRBV20-1 with TRBJ1-1; 8 bases line up with TRBD1. Germline CDR1 and CDR2: DFQATT and SNEGSKA (reference sequence). This CDR3 spans 13 amino acids. With V trimmed by 3 bases and J by 3 bases, 3 bases remained unmatched. The CDR3 region has the DNA TGCAGTGCTAGGCTGACAGGGGACACTGAAGCTTTCTTT. Its translation: CSARLTGDTEAFF.

This clonotype was observed at least ten times. The chain combines TRBV12-3 or TRBV12-4 with TRBJ1-2, with D unclear. The CDR3 extends over 14 amino acids. Trimming cost V 4 bases and J 0 bases, with 9 bases left between them. This CDR3 reads CASSSHGTNYGYTF. The CDR3 bases are TGTGCCAGCAGTTCACACGGAACTAACTATGGCTACACCTTC.

The table lists this clonotype with a few counts. The chain employs TRBV7-6 and TRBJ2-5; no firm D call. V lost 3 bases to trimming and J lost 6 bases, with 11 bases between them. This CDR3 contains 13 residues. CDR1 and CDR2 from the germline V gene are SGHVS and FNYEAQ. The CDR3 DNA reads as TGTGCCAGCAGCTTTGGGGTCGGGCAGACCCAGTACTTC. It encodes CASSFGVGQTQYF.

This clonotype was found many times. This sequence joins TRBV6-1 and TRBJ1-1; possibly TRBD1 for D (5 bases). This CDR3 has 15 amino acids. From germline, CDR1 is MNHNS and CDR2 SASEGT. V dropped 7 bases and J dropped 2 bases, with 17 bases sitting between them. The CDR3 sequence is CASTFKSGGNTEAFF. The CDR3 coding sequence is TGTGCCAGCACCTTCAAAAGTGGGGGAAACACTGAAGCTTTCTTT.

The table lists this clonotype with many counts. The chain carries TRBV11-1 and TRBJ1-5; possibly TRBD1 for D (5 bases). CDR1 SGHAT and CDR2 FQDESV come from the germline V gene (reference sequence). Trimming removed 4 bases at V and 1 base at J, with 14 bases between. The CDR3 runs to 16 residues. This CDR3 reads CASSWTGEGSNQPQHF. The CDR3 DNA is TGTGCCAGCAGCTGGACGGGGGAGGGGAGCAATCAGCCCCAGCATTTT.

This chain's CDR3 is CASKRQGDTGELFF. CDR3 DNA: TGTGCCAGTAAAAGACAGGGGGACACCGGGGAGCTGTTTTTT. V and J are TRBV19 and TRBJ2-2; 9 bases match TRBD1. The CDR3 has 14 residues. CDR1 and CDR2 from the germline V gene are LNHDA and SQIVND (reference sequence). J lost 3 bases, V lost 7 bases, and 3 bases had no gene match.

This clonotype was recorded at least ten times. This chain uses TRBV28 with TRBJ2-7; D gene ambiguous. Germline V gives CDR1 MDHEN, CDR2 SYDVKM. The CDR3 is 12 residues long. Trimming removed 0 bases from V and 4 bases from J, with 4 bases in between. The CDR3 region is CASSLWSYEQYF. CDR3 DNA: TGTGCCAGCAGTTTATGGAGTTACGAGCAGTACTTC.

This clonotype has a count of ten or more. The chain has TRBV3-1 and TRBJ1-5; tentatively, D is TRBD1 (5 bases). The V and J ends lost 2 bases and 6 bases respectively, with 8 bases between them. Germline CDR1 and CDR2: LGHDT and YNNKEL (reference sequence). The CDR3 has 13 residues. The CDR3 nucleotides are TGTGCCAGCAGCCAACAGGGAGTTCAGCCCCAGCATTTT. It yields the protein CASSQQGVQPQHF.

In this sample, this clonotype turned up many times. CDR3 protein: CASRGPGYEQYV. CDR3 nucleotides: TGTGCCAGCAGGGGACCCGGCTACGAGCAGTACGTC. This chain uses TRBV2 with TRBJ2-7; the D call may be TRBD1 or TRBD2 (5 bases each). CDR1 is SNHLY, CDR2 FYNNEI, per germline. CDR3 length: 12 amino acids. The ends were cut back, 6 bases at V and 3 bases at J, with 9 bases in the middle.

The table lists this clonotype with many counts. This chain links TRBV5-5 with TRBJ2-7; TRBD1 matches 9 bases. In germline, CDR1 is SGHKS, CDR2 YYEKEE (reference sequence). The CDR3 has 15 amino acids. V lost 2 bases and J lost 3; bases outside the gene matches: 6. The CDR3 loop is CASSLATGGYYEQYV. The DNA of the CDR3 is TGTGCCAGCAGCTTAGCGACAGGGGGTTACTACGAGCAGTACGTC.

A few counts support this clonotype. The chain combines TRBV7-3 with TRBJ1-2; 7 nucleotides agree with TRBD1. V was clipped by 6 bases and J by 5 bases; unmatched bases: 6. The CDR3 has 13 amino acids. CDR1 and CDR2 (germline): SGHTA, FQGTGA. The CDR3 loop reads CASSQDREYGYTF. CDR3 nucleotide sequence: TGTGCCAGCAGTCAAGACAGGGAGTATGGCTACACCTTC. Full variable domain (outside the CDR3, taken from reference TRBV7-3 and TRBJ1-2): GAGVSQTPSNKVTEKGKYVELRCDPISGHTALYWYRQSLGQGPEFLIYFQGTGAADDSGLPNDRFFAVRPEGSVSTLKIQRTERGDSAVYLCASSQDREYGYTFGSGTRLTVV.

V gene TRBV5-1 combines with J gene TRBJ2-3; the match to TRBD1 covers 9 bases. Germline lookup yields CDR1 SGHRS and CDR2 YFSETQ. V shed 4 bases, J shed 1 base, and the junction held 4 bases outside the gene matches. The CDR3 extends over 15 amino acids. This chain's CDR3 is CASSTWDRGTDTQYF. The CDR3 region has the DNA TGCGCCAGCAGCACCTGGGACAGGGGCACAGATACGCAGTATTTT.

The V gene is TRBV5-1, the J gene TRBJ2-1, with unresolved D. The CDR3 runs 15 residues. Trimming took off 2 bases at V and 0 bases at J, with 9 bases between the two ends. Per the germline V gene, CDR1 is SGHRS and CDR2 is YFSETQ. The CDR3 bases are TGCGCCAGCAGCTTTGATCCGGACTCCTACAATGAGCAGTTCTTC. The encoded protein is CASSFDPDSYNEQFF.

In this sample, this clonotype turned up many times. The chain couples TRBV11-2 to TRBJ2-7; 9 bases align to TRBD1. This CDR3 contains 15 residues. V shed 1 base and J 5 bases; nucleotides not matched to a gene: 6. Per the germline V gene, CDR1 is SGHAT and CDR2 is FQNNGV. Written as DNA, the CDR3 is TGTGCCAGCAGCTTAGGGACAGGGGTTTTCAACGAGCAGTACTTC. It encodes CASSLGTGVFNEQYF.

This clonotype was recorded once. The chain recombines TRBV6-9 with TRBJ2-1, with TRBD2 identical over 12 bases. Germline CDR1 reads MNHGY; CDR2 reads SVAAGI. Trimming cost V 4 bases and J 7 bases; bases outside gene matches: 17. The CDR3 is 19 amino acids. The CDR3 nucleotides are TGTGCCAGCAGTTTTTTTCGGCTAGCGGGAGGGTCGGGGGCTAATGAGCAGTTCTTC. Translating it yields CASSFFRLAGGSGANEQFF.

This clonotype has a handful of counts. The CDR3 sequence: CASSQEIGAYRDEQFF. CDR3 DNA: TGCGCCAGCAGCCAAGAAATAGGGGCCTATAGGGATGAGCAGTTCTTC. The rearrangement joins TRBV4-1 to TRBJ2-1; D perhaps matches TRBD1 (5 bases). CDR1 is MGHRA and CDR2 is YSYEKL in the germline V gene. CDR3 length: 16 amino acids. Trimming pared 0 bases from V and 8 bases from J, leaving 17 bases between.

DNA of the CDR3: TGCAGTGCTAGACCGATCATATCCGGGTCCCAACTGTTTTTT. Protein sequence: CSARPIISGSQLFF. The chain has TRBV20-1 and TRBJ1-4; unclear D gene. V was cut by 2 bases and J by 12 bases, with 19 bases left in between. This CDR3 region has 14 residues. Germline-derived CDR1 and CDR2 are DFQATT and SNEGSKA (reference sequence).

This clonotype appeared many times. V gene TRBV7-6 combines with J gene TRBJ1-1; D call uncertain. This CDR3 has 15 amino acids. Germline loops: CDR1 SGHVS, CDR2 FNYEAQ. Trimming took 4 bases from V and 3 from J, leaving 15 bases between them. The CDR3 DNA follows: TGTGCCAGCAGCTCCCGTACGGCACGTGACACTGAAGCTTTCTTT. Translated, it gives CASSSRTARDTEAFF.

This clonotype has a handful of counts. The V gene is TRBV28, the J gene TRBJ2-2; TRBD2 is a possible D gene (6 bases). Germline V lookup: CDR1 MDHEN, CDR2 SYDVKM. The V gene lost 4 bases and the J gene lost 4 bases, with 10 bases spanning the gap. This CDR3 contains 14 residues. The CDR3 DNA follows: TGTGCCAGCAGTTCTTACGGGAGCACCGGGGAGCTGTTTTTT. Translating it yields CASSSYGSTGELFF.

This clonotype was recorded at least ten times. V usage is TRBV3-1 and J usage is TRBJ2-3, with 10 positions matching TRBD2. This CDR3 has 15 amino acids. With V trimmed by 4 bases and J by 4 bases, 5 bases remained unmatched. Germline assignment: CDR1 LGHDT and CDR2 YNNKEL (reference sequence). CDR3 nucleotide sequence: TGTGCCAGCAGCCCCCTAGCGGGAGTTTCAGATACGCAGTATTTT. It encodes CASSPLAGVSDTQYF.

This clonotype was observed many times. This chain joins TRBV5-6 and TRBJ1-1; D gene unclear. With 5 bases removed from V and 2 bases from J, the gap between germline ends came to 19 bases. The CDR3 runs to 16 residues. The germline V gene has CDR1 SGHDT and CDR2 YYEEEE. The CDR3 DNA follows: TGTGCCAGCAGACATATAGCCACGGAAACAAACACTGAAGCTTTCTTT. Amino acids: CASRHIATETNTEAFF.

This clonotype was observed at least ten times. This chain joins TRBV30 and TRBJ2-3; the D is unclear. The germline V gene encodes CDR1 GTSNPN and CDR2 SVGIG (reference sequence). The CDR3 has 11 amino acids. Trimming stripped 5 bases from V and 3 bases from J, with 6 bases between. The CDR3 sequence: CAWVKTDTQYF. The CDR3 coding sequence is TGTGCCTGGGTGAAGACAGATACGCAGTATTTT.